This T cell receptor beta chain stems from a study of shared clonotypes between healthy human individuals. Findings and limits, study-wide: As a rule, naive subsets had a larger estimated richness than memory subsets. The sole specimen, blood, was sampled, and tissue repertoires likely differ.

This CDR3 contains 13 residues. Germline V gives CDR1 MDHEN, CDR2 SYDVKM. V shed 2 bases and J shed 7 bases, with 11 bases lying between them. The donors, all of them Caucasian adults, lived in Nashville, Tennessee. With regard to this clone: Antigen unknown.

Sorted-subset replicate PCRs used about 0.2 ug of genomic DNA. This amount corresponded to about 29,000 T cell genomes. Profiling relied on immunoSEQ multiplex PCR, and the TCRdb table lists in-frame clones only, not all of them. This sample has roughly 2.2 million clones, with 93% found just once. V is TRBV28 and J is TRBJ1-2; D is possibly TRBD1 (5 bases). The source is a man younger than 35 in good health. Some clones in this sample may be carry-over from other donors' samples. The sample taken for sequencing was naive CD4+ T cells from PBMCs. The sample's subset: CD45RA+ positively selected. DNA of the CDR3: TGTGCCAGCAGTTTAGGAGGGACCCCTGGCTACACCTTC. Its translation is CASSLGGTPGYTF.